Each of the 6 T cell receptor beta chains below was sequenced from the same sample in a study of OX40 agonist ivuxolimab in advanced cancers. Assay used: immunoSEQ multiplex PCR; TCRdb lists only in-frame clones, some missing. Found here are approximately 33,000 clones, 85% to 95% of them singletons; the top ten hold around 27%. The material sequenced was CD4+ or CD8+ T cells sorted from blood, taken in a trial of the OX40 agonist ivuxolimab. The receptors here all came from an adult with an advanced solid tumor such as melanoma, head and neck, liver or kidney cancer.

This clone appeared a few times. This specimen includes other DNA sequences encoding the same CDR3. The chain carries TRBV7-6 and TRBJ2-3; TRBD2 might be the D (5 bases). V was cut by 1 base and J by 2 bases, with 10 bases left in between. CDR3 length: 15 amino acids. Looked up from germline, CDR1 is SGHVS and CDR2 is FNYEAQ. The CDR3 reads CASSLEAESTDTQYF. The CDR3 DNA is TGTGCCAGCAGCTTAGAAGCGGAGTCCACAGATACGCAGTATTTT.

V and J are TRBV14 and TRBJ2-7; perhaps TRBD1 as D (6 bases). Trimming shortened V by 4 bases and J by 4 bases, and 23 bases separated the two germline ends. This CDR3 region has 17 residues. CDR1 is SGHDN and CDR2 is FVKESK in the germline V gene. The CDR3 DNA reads TGTGCCAGCAGCCTGTCCGAGGACAGTATTCCTTTTTACGAGCAGTACTTC. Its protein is CASSLSEDSIPFYEQYF.

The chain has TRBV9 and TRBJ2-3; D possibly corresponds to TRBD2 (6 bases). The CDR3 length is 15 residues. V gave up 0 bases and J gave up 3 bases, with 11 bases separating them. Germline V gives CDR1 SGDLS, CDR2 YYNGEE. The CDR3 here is CASSVEGGGTDTQYF. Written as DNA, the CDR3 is TGTGCCAGCAGCGTAGAAGGTGGAGGGACAGATACGCAGTATTTT.

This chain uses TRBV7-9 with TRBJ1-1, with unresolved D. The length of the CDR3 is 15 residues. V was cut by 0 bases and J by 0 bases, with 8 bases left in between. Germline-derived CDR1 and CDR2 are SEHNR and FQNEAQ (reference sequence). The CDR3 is CASSLAGMMNTEAFF. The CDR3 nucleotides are TGTGCCAGCAGCTTAGCTGGAATGATGAACACTGAAGCTTTCTTT.

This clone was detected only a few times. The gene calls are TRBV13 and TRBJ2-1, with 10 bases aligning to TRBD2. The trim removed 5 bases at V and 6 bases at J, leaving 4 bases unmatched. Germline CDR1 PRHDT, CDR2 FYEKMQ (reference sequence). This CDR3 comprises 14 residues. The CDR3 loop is CASSPGLAANEQFF. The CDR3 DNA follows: TGTGCCAGCAGCCCCGGACTAGCGGCCAATGAGCAGTTCTTC.

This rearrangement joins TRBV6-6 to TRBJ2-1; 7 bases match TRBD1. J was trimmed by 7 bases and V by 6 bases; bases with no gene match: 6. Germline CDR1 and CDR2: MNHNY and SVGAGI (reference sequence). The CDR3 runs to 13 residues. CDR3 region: CASSTSGGNEQFF. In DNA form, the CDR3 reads TGTGCCAGCAGCACGTCAGGGGGAAATGAGCAGTTCTTC.